One sample yielded the 15 T cell receptor beta chains listed below, sequenced in a study of T cell responses to AZD1222 COVID-19 vaccine. The data were produced by immunoSEQ multiplex PCR, yet TCRdb's version contains in-frame clones alone and is incomplete. The data contain some 69,000 clones, 80% of them singletons. The specimen comprised peripheral blood, sampled 28 days after the second AZD1222 dose. The source of these receptors is an adult who received the AZD1222 COVID-19 vaccine.

The gene calls are TRBV5-1 and TRBJ2-1; a possible D gene is TRBD2 (5 bases). V was shortened by 4 bases and J by 0 bases, with 17 bases between the two germline ends. Per germline, CDR1 SGHRS and CDR2 YFSETQ. The CDR3 consists of 17 residues. This chain's CDR3 is CASSVNVLGSSYNEQFF. As DNA, the CDR3 is TGCGCCAGCAGCGTAAACGTTCTGGGGAGCTCCTACAATGAGCAGTTCTTC.

The chain links TRBV7-8 to TRBJ2-7; 9 nucleotides agree with TRBD2. The length of the CDR3 is 13 residues. V gave up 5 bases and J gave up 5 bases; unmatched junction bases: 4. Germline CDR1 reads SGHVS; CDR2 reads FQNEAQ. The chain's CDR3 is CASSRTSDHEQYF. As DNA, the CDR3 is TGTGCCAGCAGCAGGACTAGCGATCACGAGCAGTACTTC.

The J gene is TRBJ2-6, the V gene TRBV5-1; tentatively, D is TRBD1 (6 bases). The CDR3 has 16 residues. Trimming removed 2 bases at V and 0 bases at J, with 9 bases between. CDR1 and CDR2 from the germline V gene are SGHRS and YFSETQ. The CDR3: CASSFTGTSGANVLTF. The DNA for the CDR3 is TGCGCCAGCAGCTTCACAGGGACCTCTGGGGCCAACGTCCTGACTTTC.

There are a few counts of this clone. This chain uses TRBV6-5 with TRBJ2-3; 8 bases are shared with TRBD2. This CDR3 region has 16 residues. J lost 0 bases, V lost 0 bases, and 2 bases had no gene match. Germline V CDR1 and CDR2: MNHEY, SVGAGI. The CDR3: CASSYSLAASTDTQYF. The DNA of the CDR3 is TGTGCCAGCAGTTACTCACTAGCGGCCAGCACAGATACGCAGTATTTT.

The CDR3: CASSEGPRPNNEQFF. The CDR3 DNA follows: TGTGCCAGCAGTGAAGGACCTCGACCCAACAATGAGCAGTTCTTC. This rearrangement joins TRBV6-1 to TRBJ2-1; D gene uncertain. Germline loops: CDR1 MNHNS, CDR2 SASEGT. V lost 1 base, J lost 5 bases, and 12 bases lay in between. The CDR3 contains 15 residues.

The gene calls are TRBV3-1 (or the pseudogene TRBV3-2) and TRBJ2-7; 9 bases agree with TRBD1. With 1 base clipped from V and 2 bases from J, the junction kept 12 bases outside the gene matches. The CDR3 runs 18 residues. Germline loops: CDR1 LGHDT, CDR2 YNNKEL (reference sequence). This CDR3 is CASSQVLGTGPGAYEQYF. Written as DNA, the CDR3 is TGTGCCAGCAGCCAAGTTTTAGGGACAGGGCCAGGGGCCTACGAGCAGTACTTC.

V usage is TRBV3-1 (or the pseudogene TRBV3-2) and J usage is TRBJ2-5, with TRBD1 matching over 9 bases. The CDR3 sequence is 13 residues long. The germline gives CDR1 LGHDT, CDR2 YNNKEL (reference sequence). V trimming: 7 bases; J trimming: 14 bases; junction bases outside the gene matches: 14. CDR3 DNA: TGTGCCAGCACCCCATCCCGGGACAGGGCCTTTTACTTC. Its translation: CASTPSRDRAFYF.

The table lists this clone with a few counts. V is TRBV30 and J is TRBJ1-1; D is perhaps TRBD1 (6 bases). Per germline, CDR1 GTSNPN and CDR2 SVGIG (reference sequence). This CDR3 is 19 amino acids long. Trimming stripped 0 bases from V and 4 bases from J, with 27 bases between. In DNA, the CDR3 is TGTGCCTGGAGTGTCCCACGGAGGGGGTATATGAGGTCGGGCACTGAAGCTTTCTTT. It codes for CAWSVPRRGYMRSGTEAFF.

The V call is TRBV5-1, the J call TRBJ1-1; no clear D. Germline-derived CDR1 and CDR2 are SGHRS and YFSETQ. Trimming took 0 bases from V and 1 from J, leaving 7 bases between them. The CDR3 runs to 14 residues. The CDR3 loop reads CASSLGVGNTEAFF. For the CDR3, the DNA is TGCGCCAGCAGCTTGGGGGTAGGGAACACTGAAGCTTTCTTT. Supplemented by reference TRBV5-1 and TRBJ1-1, the full variable domain reads KAGVTQTPRYLIKTRGQQVTLSCSPISGHRSVSWYQQTPGQGLQFLFEYFSETQRNKGNFPGRFSGRQFSNSRSEMNVSTLELGDSALYLCASSLGVGNTEAFFGQGTRLTVV.

The V and J genes are TRBV7-6 and TRBJ2-2; D gene unclear. Germline lookup yields CDR1 SGHVS and CDR2 FNYEAQ. The CDR3 sequence is 17 residues long. The V end was cut by 2 bases, the J end by 0 bases, with 13 bases between. The CDR3 is CASSLQSPQANTGELFF. In nucleotides, the CDR3 is TGTGCCAGCAGCTTACAGTCCCCCCAGGCGAACACCGGGGAGCTGTTTTTT.

The chain is built from TRBV9 and TRBJ2-1, with unresolved D. V lost 1 base, J lost 5 bases, and 10 bases lay in between. Germline lookup yields CDR1 SGDLS and CDR2 YYNGEE. The CDR3 is 14 residues long. CDR3 coding DNA: TGTGCCAGCAGCGTATCCCCCTGGGACAATGAGCAGTTCTTC. Translation: CASSVSPWDNEQFF.

V gene TRBV30 combines with J gene TRBJ2-2, with D unclear. The V end lost 0 bases, the J end lost 4 bases, and 6 bases lay between the germline ends. Germline V gene lookup returns CDR1 GTSNPN and CDR2 SVGIG (reference sequence). The CDR3 length is 13 residues. CDR3 sequence reads: CAWSVMTTGELFF. The CDR3 DNA sequence: TGTGCCTGGAGTGTAATGACCACCGGGGAGCTGTTTTTT.

This clone was seen a single time. The V gene is TRBV7-2, the J gene TRBJ1-1; 7 bases are a match to TRBD1. The V gene end was trimmed by 1 base and the J gene end by 5 bases; junction bases not matched to a gene: 7. The CDR3 consists of 15 residues. The germline V gene has CDR1 SGHTA and CDR2 FQGNSA. The chain's CDR3 is CASSLDPGGKTEAFF. The CDR3 DNA reads TGTGCCAGCAGCTTAGACCCAGGGGGAAAAACTGAAGCTTTCTTT.

V and J are TRBV5-1 and TRBJ1-6; D might be TRBD1 (5 bases). The CDR3 totals 16 residues. V was shortened by 8 bases and J by 3 bases, with 18 bases between the two germline ends. From germline, CDR1 is SGHRS and CDR2 YFSETQ. The CDR3 is CASALTGTGYNSPLHF. Here the CDR3 DNA reads TGCGCCAGTGCCCTAACCGGAACAGGCTATAATTCACCCCTCCACTTT. The variable domain in full, with the rest retrieved from reference TRBV5-1 and TRBJ1-6, is KAGVTQTPRYLIKTRGQQVTLSCSPISGHRSVSWYQQTPGQGLQFLFEYFSETQRNKGNFPGRFSGRQFSNSRSEMNVSTLELGDSALYLCASALTGTGYNSPLHFGNGTRLTVT.

The CDR3 spells CASSLKGSSSYEQYF. The DNA for the CDR3 is TGTGCCAGCAGTTTAAAAGGGTCGAGCTCCTACGAGCAGTACTTC. V and J are TRBV27 and TRBJ2-7, with D unresolved. Germline V gene sequence: CDR1 MNHEY, CDR2 SMNVEV (reference sequence). The CDR3 has 15 residues. V was pared by 2 bases and J by 0 bases, with 11 bases between.